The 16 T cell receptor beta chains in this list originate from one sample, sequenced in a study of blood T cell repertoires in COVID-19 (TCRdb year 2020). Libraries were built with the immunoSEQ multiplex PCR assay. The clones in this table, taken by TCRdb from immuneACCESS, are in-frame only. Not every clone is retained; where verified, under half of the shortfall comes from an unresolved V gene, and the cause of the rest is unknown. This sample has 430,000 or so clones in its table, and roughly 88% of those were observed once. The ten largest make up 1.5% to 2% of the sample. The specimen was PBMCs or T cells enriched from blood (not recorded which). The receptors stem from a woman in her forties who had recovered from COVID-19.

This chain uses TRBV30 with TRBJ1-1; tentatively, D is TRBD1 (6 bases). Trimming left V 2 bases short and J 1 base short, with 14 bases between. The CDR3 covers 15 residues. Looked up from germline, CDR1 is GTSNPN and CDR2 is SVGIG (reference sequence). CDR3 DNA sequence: TGTGCCTGGAGTTTTCCTGGACAGTCGAACACTGAAGCTTTCTTT. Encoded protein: CAWSFPGQSNTEAFF.

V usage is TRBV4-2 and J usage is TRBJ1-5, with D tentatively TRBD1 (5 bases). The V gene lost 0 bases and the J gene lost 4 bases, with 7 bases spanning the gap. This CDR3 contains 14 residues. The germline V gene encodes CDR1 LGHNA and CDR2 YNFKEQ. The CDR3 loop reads CASSQEQGNQPQHF. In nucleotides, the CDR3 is TGTGCCAGCAGCCAAGAGCAGGGAAATCAGCCCCAGCATTTT.

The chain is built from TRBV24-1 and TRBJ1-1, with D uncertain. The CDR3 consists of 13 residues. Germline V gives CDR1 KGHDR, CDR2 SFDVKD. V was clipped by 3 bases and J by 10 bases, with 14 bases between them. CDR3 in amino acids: CATSDPTRSGAFF. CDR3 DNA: TGTGCCACCAGTGATCCAACCAGGTCTGGAGCTTTCTTT.

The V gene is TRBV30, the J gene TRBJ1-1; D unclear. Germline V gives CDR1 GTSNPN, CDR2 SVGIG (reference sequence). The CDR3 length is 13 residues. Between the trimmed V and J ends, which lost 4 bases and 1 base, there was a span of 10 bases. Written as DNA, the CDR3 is TGTGCCTGGACCATATGGAGGAACACTGAAGCTTTCTTT. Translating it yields CAWTIWRNTEAFF.

The CDR3 here is CASSQDALLGASSYEQYF. As DNA, the CDR3 is TGTGCCAGCAGCCAAGATGCCTTATTGGGCGCGAGCTCCTACGAGCAGTACTTC. This rearrangement joins TRBV3-1 (or the pseudogene TRBV3-2) to TRBJ2-7; unclear D gene. Germline V gives CDR1 LGHDT, CDR2 YNNKEL (reference sequence). This CDR3 spans 18 amino acids. Trimming left V 0 bases short and J 0 bases short, with 18 bases between.

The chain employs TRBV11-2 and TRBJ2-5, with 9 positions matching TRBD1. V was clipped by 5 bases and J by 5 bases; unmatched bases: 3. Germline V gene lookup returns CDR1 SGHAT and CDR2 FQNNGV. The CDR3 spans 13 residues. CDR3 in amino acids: CASSIGQGETQYF. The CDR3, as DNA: TGTGCCAGCAGCATTGGACAGGGGGAGACCCAGTACTTC.

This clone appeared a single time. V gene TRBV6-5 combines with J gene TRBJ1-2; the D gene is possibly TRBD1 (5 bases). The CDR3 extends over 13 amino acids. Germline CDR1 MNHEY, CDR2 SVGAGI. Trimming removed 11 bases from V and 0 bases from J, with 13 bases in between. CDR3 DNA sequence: TGTGCCGGACAAGTGTCGGCTAACTATGGCTACACCTTC. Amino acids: CAGQVSANYGYTF.

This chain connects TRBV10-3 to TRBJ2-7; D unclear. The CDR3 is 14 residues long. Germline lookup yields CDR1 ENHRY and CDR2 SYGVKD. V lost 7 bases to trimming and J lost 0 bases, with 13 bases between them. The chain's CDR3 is CAIKNSPSSYEQYF. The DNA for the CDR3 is TGTGCCATCAAGAACTCCCCTAGCTCCTACGAGCAGTACTTC.

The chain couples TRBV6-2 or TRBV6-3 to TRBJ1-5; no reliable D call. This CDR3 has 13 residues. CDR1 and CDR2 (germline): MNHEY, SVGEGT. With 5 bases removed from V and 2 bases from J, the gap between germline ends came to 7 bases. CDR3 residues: CASSPFGNQPQHF. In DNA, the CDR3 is TGTGCCAGCAGTCCGTTCGGCAATCAGCCCCAGCATTTT.

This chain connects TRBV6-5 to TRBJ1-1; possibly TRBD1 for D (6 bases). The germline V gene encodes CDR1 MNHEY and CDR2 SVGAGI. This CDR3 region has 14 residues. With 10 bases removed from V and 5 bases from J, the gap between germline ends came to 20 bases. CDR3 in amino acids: CATSPGGLVTEAFF. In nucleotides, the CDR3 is TGTGCCACCTCTCCCGGGGGGCTAGTGACTGAAGCTTTCTTT.

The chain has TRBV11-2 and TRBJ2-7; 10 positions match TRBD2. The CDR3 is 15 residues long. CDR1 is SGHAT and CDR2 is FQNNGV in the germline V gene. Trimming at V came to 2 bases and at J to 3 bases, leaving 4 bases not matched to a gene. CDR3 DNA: TGTGCCAGCAGCTTATTGCTAGCGGGAGTCTACGAGCAGTACTTC. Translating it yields CASSLLLAGVYEQYF.

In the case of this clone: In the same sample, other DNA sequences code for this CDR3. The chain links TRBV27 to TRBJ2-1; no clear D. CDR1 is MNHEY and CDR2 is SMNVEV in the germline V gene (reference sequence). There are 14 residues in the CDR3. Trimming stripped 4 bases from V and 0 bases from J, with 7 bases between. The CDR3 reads CASSSRSSYNEQFF. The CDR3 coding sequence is TGTGCCAGCAGTTCTCGGTCCTCCTACAATGAGCAGTTCTTC.

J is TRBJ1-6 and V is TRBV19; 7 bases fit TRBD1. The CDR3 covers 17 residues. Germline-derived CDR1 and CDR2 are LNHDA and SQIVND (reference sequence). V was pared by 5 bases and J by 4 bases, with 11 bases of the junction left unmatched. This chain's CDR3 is CASSGRGTANYNSPLHF. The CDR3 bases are TGTGCCAGTAGTGGCCGTGGGACAGCAAATTATAATTCACCCCTCCACTTT.

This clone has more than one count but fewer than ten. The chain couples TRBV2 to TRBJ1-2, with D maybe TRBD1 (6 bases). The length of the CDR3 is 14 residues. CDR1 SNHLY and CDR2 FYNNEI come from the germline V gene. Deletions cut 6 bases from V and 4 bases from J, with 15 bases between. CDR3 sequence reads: CASREAGVGYGYTF. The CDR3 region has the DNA TGTGCCAGCAGGGAGGCAGGGGTGGGCTATGGCTACACCTTC.

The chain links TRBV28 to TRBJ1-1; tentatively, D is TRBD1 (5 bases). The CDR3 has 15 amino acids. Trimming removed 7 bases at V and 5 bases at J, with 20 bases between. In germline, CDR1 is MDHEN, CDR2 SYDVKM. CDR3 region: CASTKKGAGWTEAFF. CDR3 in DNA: TGTGCCAGCACCAAAAAAGGGGCCGGGTGGACTGAAGCTTTCTTT.

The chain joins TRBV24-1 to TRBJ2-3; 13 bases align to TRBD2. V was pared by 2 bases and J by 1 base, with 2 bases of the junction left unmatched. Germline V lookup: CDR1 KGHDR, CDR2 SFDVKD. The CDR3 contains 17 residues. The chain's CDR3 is CATSDSGTSGGTDTQYF. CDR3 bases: TGTGCCACCAGTGATTCCGGGACTAGCGGGGGCACAGATACGCAGTATTTT.